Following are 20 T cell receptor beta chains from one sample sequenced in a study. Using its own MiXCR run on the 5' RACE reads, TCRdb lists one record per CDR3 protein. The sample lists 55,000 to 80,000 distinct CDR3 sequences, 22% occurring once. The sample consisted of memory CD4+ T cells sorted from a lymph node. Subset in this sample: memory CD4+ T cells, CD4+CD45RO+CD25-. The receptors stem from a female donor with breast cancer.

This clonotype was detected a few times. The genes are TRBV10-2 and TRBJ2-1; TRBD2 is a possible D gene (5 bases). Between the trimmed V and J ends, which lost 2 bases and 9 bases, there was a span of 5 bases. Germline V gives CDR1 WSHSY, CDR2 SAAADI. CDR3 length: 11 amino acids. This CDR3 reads CASSEGSEQFF. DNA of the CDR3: TGCGCCAGCAGTGAGGGGAGTGAGCAGTTCTTC.

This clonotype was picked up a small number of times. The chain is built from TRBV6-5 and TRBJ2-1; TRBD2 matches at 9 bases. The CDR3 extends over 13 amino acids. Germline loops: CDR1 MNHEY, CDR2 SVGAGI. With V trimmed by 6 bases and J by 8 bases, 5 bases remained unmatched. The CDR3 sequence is CASRGLADYEQFF. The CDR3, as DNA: TGTGCCAGCAGGGGACTAGCCGACTATGAGCAGTTCTTC.

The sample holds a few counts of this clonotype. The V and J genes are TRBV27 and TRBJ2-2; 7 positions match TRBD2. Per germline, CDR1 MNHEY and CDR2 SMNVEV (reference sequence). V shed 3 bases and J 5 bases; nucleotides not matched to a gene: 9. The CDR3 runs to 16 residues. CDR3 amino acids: CASSFRDRAGTGELFF. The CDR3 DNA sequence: TGTGCCAGCAGTTTCCGCGACAGAGCGGGGACCGGGGAGCTGTTTTTT.

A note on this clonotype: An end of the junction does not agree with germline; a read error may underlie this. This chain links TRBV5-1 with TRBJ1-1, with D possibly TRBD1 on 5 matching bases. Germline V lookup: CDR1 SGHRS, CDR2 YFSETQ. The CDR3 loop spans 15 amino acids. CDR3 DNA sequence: TGCGCCAGCCGCTTGGGTCCGGAAGGGGACACTGAAGCTTTCTTT. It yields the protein CASRLGPEGDTEAFF.

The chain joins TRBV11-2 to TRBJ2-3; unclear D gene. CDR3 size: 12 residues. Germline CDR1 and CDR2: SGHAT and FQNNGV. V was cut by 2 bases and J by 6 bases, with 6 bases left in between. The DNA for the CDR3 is TGTGCCAGCAGCTTAATGTGGGATACGCAGTATTTT. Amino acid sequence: CASSLMWDTQYF.

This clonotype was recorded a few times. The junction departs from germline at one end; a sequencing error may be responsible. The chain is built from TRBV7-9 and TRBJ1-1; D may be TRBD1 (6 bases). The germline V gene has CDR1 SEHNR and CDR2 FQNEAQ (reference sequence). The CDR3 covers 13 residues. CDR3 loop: CASSLTRDTEACF. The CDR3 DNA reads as TGTGCCAGCAGCTTGACAAGGGACACTGAAGCTTGCTTT.

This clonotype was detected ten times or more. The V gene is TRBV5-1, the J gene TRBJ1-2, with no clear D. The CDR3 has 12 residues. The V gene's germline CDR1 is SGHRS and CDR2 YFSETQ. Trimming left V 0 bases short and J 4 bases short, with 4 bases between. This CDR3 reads CASSLDTYGYTF. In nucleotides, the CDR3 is TGCGCCAGCAGCTTGGATACCTATGGCTACACCTTC.

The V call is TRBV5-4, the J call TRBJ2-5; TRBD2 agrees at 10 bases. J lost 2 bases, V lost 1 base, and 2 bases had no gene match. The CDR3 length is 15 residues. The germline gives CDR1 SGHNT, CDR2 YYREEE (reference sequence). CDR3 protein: CASSLLTSGQETQYF. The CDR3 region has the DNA TGTGCCAGCAGCTTGTTGACTAGCGGGCAAGAGACCCAGTACTTC.

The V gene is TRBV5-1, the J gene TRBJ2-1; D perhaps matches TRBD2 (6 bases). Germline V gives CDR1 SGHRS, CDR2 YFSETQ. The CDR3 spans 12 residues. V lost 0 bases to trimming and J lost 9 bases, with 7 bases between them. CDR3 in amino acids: CASSLVGGEQFF. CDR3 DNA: TGCGCCAGCAGCTTGGTGGGGGGTGAGCAGTTCTTC.

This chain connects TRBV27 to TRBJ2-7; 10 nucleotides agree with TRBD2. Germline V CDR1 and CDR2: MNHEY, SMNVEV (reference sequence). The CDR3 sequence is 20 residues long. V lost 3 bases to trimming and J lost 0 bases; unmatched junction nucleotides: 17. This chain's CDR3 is CASSFISGLAGGTSSYEQYF. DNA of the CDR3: TGTGCCAGCAGTTTTATTTCGGGTTTAGCGGGAGGTACGAGCTCCTACGAGCAGTACTTC.

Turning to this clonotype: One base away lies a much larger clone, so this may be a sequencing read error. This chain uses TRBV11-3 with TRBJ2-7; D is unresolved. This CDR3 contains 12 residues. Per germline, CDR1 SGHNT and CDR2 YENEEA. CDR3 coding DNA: TGTGCCAACAGCTTAAGTGAGTACGAGCAGTACTTC. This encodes CANSLSEYEQYF.

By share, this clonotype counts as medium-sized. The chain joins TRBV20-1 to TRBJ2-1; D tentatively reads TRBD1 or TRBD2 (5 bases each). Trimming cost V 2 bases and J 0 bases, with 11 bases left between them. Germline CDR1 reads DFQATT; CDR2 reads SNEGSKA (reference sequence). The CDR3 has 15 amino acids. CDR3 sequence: CSARWDRSSYNEQFF. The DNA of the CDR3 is TGCAGTGCTAGATGGGACCGGAGCTCCTACAATGAGCAGTTCTTC.

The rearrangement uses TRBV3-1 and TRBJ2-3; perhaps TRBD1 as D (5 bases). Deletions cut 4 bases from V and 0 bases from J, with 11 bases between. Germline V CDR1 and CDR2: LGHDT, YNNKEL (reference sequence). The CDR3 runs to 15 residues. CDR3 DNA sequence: TGTGCCAGCAGCCTGACAGTTACTAGCACAGATACGCAGTATTTT. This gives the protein CASSLTVTSTDTQYF.

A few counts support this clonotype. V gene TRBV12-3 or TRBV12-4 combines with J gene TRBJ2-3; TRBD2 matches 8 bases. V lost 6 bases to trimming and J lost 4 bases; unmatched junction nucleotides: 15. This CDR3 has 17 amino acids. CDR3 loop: CASRSNVAGWGADTQYF. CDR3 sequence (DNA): TGTGCCAGCAGGTCAAACGTAGCGGGGTGGGGTGCAGATACGCAGTATTTT.

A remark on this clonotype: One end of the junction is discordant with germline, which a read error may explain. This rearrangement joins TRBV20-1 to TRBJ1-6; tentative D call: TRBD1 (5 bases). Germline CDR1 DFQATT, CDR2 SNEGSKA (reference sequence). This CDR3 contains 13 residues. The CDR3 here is CSASSGTDSPLYF. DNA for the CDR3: TGCAGTGCTAGTAGCGGGACGGATTCACCCCTCTACTTT.

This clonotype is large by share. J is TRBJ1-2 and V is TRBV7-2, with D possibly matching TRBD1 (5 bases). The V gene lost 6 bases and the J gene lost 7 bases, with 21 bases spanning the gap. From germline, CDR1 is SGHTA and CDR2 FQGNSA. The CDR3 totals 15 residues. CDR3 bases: TGTGCCAGCAGTTCCGCCCGCCAGGGAGGTAGTGGCTACACCTTC. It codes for CASSSARQGGSGYTF.

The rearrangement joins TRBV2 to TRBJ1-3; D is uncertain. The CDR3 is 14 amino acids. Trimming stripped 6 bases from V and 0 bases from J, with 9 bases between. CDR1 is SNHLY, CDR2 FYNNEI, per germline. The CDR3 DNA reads TGTGCCAGCAGAGCGGACTCCTCTGGAAACACCATATATTTT. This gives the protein CASRADSSGNTIYF.

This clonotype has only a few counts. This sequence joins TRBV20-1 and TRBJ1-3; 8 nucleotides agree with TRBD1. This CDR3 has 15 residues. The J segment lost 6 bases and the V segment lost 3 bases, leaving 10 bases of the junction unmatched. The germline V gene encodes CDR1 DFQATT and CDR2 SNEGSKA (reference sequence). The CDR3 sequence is CSASHPGQALNTIYF. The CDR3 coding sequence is TGCAGTGCTAGTCACCCGGGACAGGCCCTAAACACCATATATTTT.

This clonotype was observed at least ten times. CDR3 bases: TGTGCCAGCAGCGGATACAGCTCCTACGAGCAGTACTTC. It encodes CASSGYSSYEQYF. The chain links TRBV7-9 to TRBJ2-7; D remains ambiguous. Deletions cut 5 bases from V and 0 bases from J, with 8 bases between. The CDR3 contains 13 residues. CDR1 is SEHNR, CDR2 FQNEAQ, per germline (reference sequence).

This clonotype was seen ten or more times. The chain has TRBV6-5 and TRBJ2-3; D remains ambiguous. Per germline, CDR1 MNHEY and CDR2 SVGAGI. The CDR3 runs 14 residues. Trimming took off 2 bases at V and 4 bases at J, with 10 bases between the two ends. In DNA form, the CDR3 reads TGTGCCAGCAGTTACCGAGGATGGTCAGATACGCAGTATTTT. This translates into CASSYRGWSDTQYF.